This T cell receptor (beta chain) is drawn from a study of cytomegalovirus exposure and HLA in healthy donors. Broader study findings: Later on, a genetic analysis was performed. It linked a missense variant in DCLRE1C with V- and J-gene trimming of TCR beta. Roughly even sequencing depth across donors was the assumption behind the presence/absence analyses. The majority of CMV-associated TCR beta chains were reported as apparently HLA-restricted in a later analysis.

The PCR used 60 Vbeta and 13 Jbeta primers. Some clones are missing from TCRdb's copy, which holds only in-frame ones; the method was immunoSEQ multiplex PCR. The sample includes about 240,000 clones, roughly 87% seen only once; the top ten take 5.4%. Looked up from germline, CDR1 is SGDLS and CDR2 is YYNGEE. V lost 0 bases and J 3 bases, leaving 13 bases between the germline ends. The CDR3 is 16 residues long. A word on this clone: Antigen: not known.

The gene calls are TRBV9 and TRBJ1-3, with D perhaps matching TRBD1 (6 bases). The source material was PBMCs. The source is a woman in her thirties or forties in good health and CMV-seropositive. CDR3 loop: CASSVAPGDDGNTIYF. The CDR3 DNA sequence: TGTGCCAGCAGCGTAGCTCCAGGGGACGATGGAAACACCATATATTTT.